One sample yielded the 27 T cell receptor beta chains listed below, sequenced in a study of PD-L1 blockade in urothelial cancer. The time point denotes: peripheral blood 6 weeks after treatment start. Sequenced by immunoSEQ multiplex PCR; TCRdb stores in-frame clones only, minus some. Of around 110,000 clones listed, around 89% are singletons. This specimen consisted of PBMCs, obtained around atezolizumab (anti-PD-L1) treatment. The source of these receptors is a man aged 55-75 years with urothelial cancer.

V gene TRBV30 combines with J gene TRBJ1-2; D is undetermined. V dropped 4 bases and J dropped 4 bases, with 16 bases sitting between them. CDR3 length: 14 residues. CDR1 and CDR2 (germline): GTSNPN, SVGIG (reference sequence). The CDR3 sequence is CAWTTGIGLYGYTF. CDR3 bases: TGTGCCTGGACCACCGGGATCGGACTCTATGGCTACACCTTC. The entire variable domain, with the rest obtained from reference TRBV30 and TRBJ1-2, is as follows: SQTIHQWPATLVQPVGSPLSLECTVEGTSNPNLYWYRQAAGRGLQLLFYSVGIGQISSEVPQNLSASRPQDRQFILSSKKLLLSDSGFYLCAWTTGIGLYGYTFGSGTRLTVV.

The chain combines TRBV10-2 with TRBJ2-7, with TRBD1 identical over 9 bases. Looked up from germline, CDR1 is WSHSY and CDR2 is SAAADI. After removal of 6 bases from V and 7 bases from J, the junction contained 4 bases not matched to a gene. The CDR3 loop spans 12 amino acids. The CDR3, as DNA: TGCGCCAGCAGCCCTGGACAGGGGGAGCAGTACTTC. Residues: CASSPGQGEQYF.

This chain links TRBV11-3 with TRBJ2-7, with D maybe TRBD1 (5 bases). Trimming took off 8 bases at V and 0 bases at J, with 11 bases between the two ends. Germline values: CDR1 SGHNT, CDR2 YENEEA. The CDR3 covers 13 residues. The CDR3: CASRDRGSYEQYF. In DNA form, the CDR3 reads TGTGCCAGCCGCGATAGGGGCTCCTACGAGCAGTACTTC.

V usage is TRBV28 and J usage is TRBJ1-2; D not certain. In germline, CDR1 is MDHEN, CDR2 SYDVKM. This CDR3 contains 12 residues. V lost 6 bases and J lost 6, with 11 bases in between. The CDR3 sequence: CASSSWAHGYTF. The CDR3 nucleotides are TGTGCCAGCAGCTCCTGGGCTCATGGCTACACCTTC.

The chain recombines TRBV7-9 with TRBJ2-3, with D possibly TRBD2 on 6 matching bases. V gave up 5 bases and J gave up 1 base, with 16 bases separating them. Germline CDR1 and CDR2: SEHNR and FQNEAQ (reference sequence). This CDR3 comprises 16 residues. For the CDR3, the DNA is TGTGCCAGCAGCCGATTGGAGCGGAGGGGCACAGATACGCAGTATTTT. Amino acids: CASSRLERRGTDTQYF.

The rearrangement joins TRBV28 to TRBJ2-1; TRBD2 agrees at 12 bases. The CDR3 runs 14 residues. Germline-derived CDR1 and CDR2 are MDHEN and SYDVKM. J lost 10 bases, V lost 6 bases, and 7 bases had no gene match. CDR3: CASSLGLAGTEQFF. The CDR3 nucleotides are TGTGCCAGCAGCCTCGGACTAGCGGGAACGGAGCAGTTCTTC.

The rearrangement joins TRBV7-2 to TRBJ2-7; a weak D match, TRBD2 (5 bases). Germline V gene data show CDR1 as SGHTA and CDR2 as FQGNSA. V gave up 4 bases and J gave up 4 bases, with 11 bases separating them. This CDR3 is 13 amino acids long. The CDR3 loop reads CASSWERTYEQYF. Here the CDR3 DNA reads TGTGCCAGCAGCTGGGAGAGGACGTACGAGCAGTACTTC.

The rearrangement links TRBV7-2 to TRBJ2-2; 8 nucleotides align to TRBD2. Germline V gene data show CDR1 as SGHTA and CDR2 as FQGNSA. This CDR3 has 15 residues. Germline trimming cut 3 bases from V and 4 bases from J; bases unmatched to any gene: 4. The CDR3 reads CASSFGTSSTGELFF. In DNA form, the CDR3 reads TGTGCCAGCAGCTTTGGGACTAGTAGCACCGGGGAGCTGTTTTTT.

This clone was seen once. The chain couples TRBV10-3 to TRBJ1-5; D may be TRBD1 (6 bases). The length of the CDR3 is 15 residues. The V gene's germline CDR1 is ENHRY and CDR2 SYGVKD. V was trimmed by 6 bases and J by 9 bases, leaving 21 bases between them. The CDR3 is CAIREDRDTHGPQHF. The CDR3 bases are TGTGCCATCAGGGAGGATAGGGACACCCACGGGCCCCAGCATTTT.

The J gene is TRBJ2-5, the V gene TRBV7-6; possibly TRBD2 for D (5 bases). CDR1 is SGHVS, CDR2 FNYEAQ, per germline. CDR3 length: 12 amino acids. V lost 5 bases to trimming and J lost 4 bases, with 8 bases between them. The CDR3, as DNA: TGTGCCAGCAGCCAGGAGGTAGAGACCCAGTACTTC. Protein: CASSQEVETQYF.

A single count supports this clone. The chain carries TRBV7-8 and TRBJ2-7; 12 bases line up with TRBD2. The CDR3 is 18 amino acids. The germline V gene has CDR1 SGHVS and CDR2 FQNEAQ. Losses at the gene ends were 5 bases for V and 2 bases for J; bases not matched to a gene: 13. The CDR3 spells CASSPPAPGLAGAYEQYF. In DNA form, the CDR3 reads TGTGCCAGCAGCCCCCCCGCACCGGGACTAGCGGGTGCCTACGAGCAGTACTTC.

V and J are TRBV11-2 and TRBJ2-2; D is ambiguous. Germline assignment: CDR1 SGHAT and CDR2 FQNNGV. Trimming shortened V by 0 bases and J by 2 bases, and 7 bases separated the two germline ends. The CDR3 covers 15 residues. The CDR3 sequence: CASSLDTGNTGELFF. The CDR3, as DNA: TGTGCCAGCAGCTTAGATACGGGTAACACCGGGGAGCTGTTTTTT.

This chain links TRBV7-2 with TRBJ2-5; D may be TRBD2 (6 bases). This CDR3 is 16 amino acids long. Looked up from germline, CDR1 is SGHTA and CDR2 is FQGNSA. The germline V and J ends were trimmed by 5 bases and 3 bases, with 19 bases remaining between them. The CDR3 is CASSLTLIGRKETQYF. The CDR3 coding sequence is TGTGCCAGCAGCCTGACTTTAATAGGGAGGAAAGAGACCCAGTACTTC.

The chain employs TRBV7-7 and TRBJ1-2, with 9 bases fitting TRBD1. V gave up 5 bases and J gave up 4 bases; unmatched junction bases: 14. CDR3 length equals 17 residues. Germline CDR1 reads SSHAT; CDR2 reads FNYEAQ (reference sequence). Written as DNA, the CDR3 is TGTGCCAGCAGCCTCCGGGACAGGGCGCCCCTGGGCTATGGCTACACCTTC. Amino acids: CASSLRDRAPLGYGYTF.

The V gene is TRBV28, the J gene TRBJ2-7; 8 nucleotides match TRBD2. Germline V gene lookup returns CDR1 MDHEN and CDR2 SYDVKM. The CDR3 extends over 12 amino acids. V trimming: 7 bases; J trimming: 3 bases; junction bases outside the gene matches: 2. The CDR3 protein is CASTSGSYEQYF. CDR3 DNA sequence: TGTGCCAGCACCAGCGGGAGCTACGAGCAGTACTTC.

The chain recombines TRBV18 with TRBJ1-2; the match to TRBD1 covers 7 bases. Per the germline V gene, CDR1 is KGHSH and CDR2 is LQKENI. The CDR3 contains 16 residues. Trimming removed 3 bases from V and 5 bases from J; junction bases left unmatched: 12. DNA of the CDR3: TGTGCCAGCTCACCCGAGACAGGGACCTCATATTATGGCTACACCTTC. It codes for CASSPETGTSYYGYTF. Combining the CDR3 with reference TRBV18 and TRBJ1-2 gives the whole variable domain NAGVMQNPRHLVRRRGQEARLRCSPMKGHSHVYWYRQLPEEGLKFMVYLQKENIIDESGMPKERFSAEFPKEGPSILRIQQVVRGDSAAYFCASSPETGTSYYGYTFGSGTRLTVV.

On this clone: The junction departs from the called germline gene at one end, perhaps through a read error. The chain links TRBV6-4 to TRBJ1-1, with D possibly TRBD1 on 6 matching bases. From germline, CDR1 is MRHNA and CDR2 SNTAGT. The length of the CDR3 is 15 residues. The CDR3 region is CASSVSGAPNSEAFF. The CDR3 coding sequence is TGTGCCAGCAGTGTTTCAGGGGCTCCGAACTCTGAAGCTTTCTTT.

This chain joins TRBV19 and TRBJ2-5, with a possible D match to TRBD2 (6 bases). CDR1 LNHDA and CDR2 SQIVND come from the germline V gene (reference sequence). The CDR3 consists of 13 residues. V was pared by 1 base and J by 5 bases, with 8 bases between. The CDR3 spells CASSIVSGETQYF. For the CDR3, the DNA is TGTGCCAGTAGTATAGTGAGCGGGGAGACCCAGTACTTC.

The genes are TRBV5-4 and TRBJ2-7; a weak D match, TRBD1 (6 bases). CDR1 and CDR2 (germline): SGHNT, YYREEE (reference sequence). V lost 3 bases and J 3 bases, leaving 10 bases between the germline ends. The CDR3 has 13 amino acids. In DNA, the CDR3 is TGTGCCAGCAGCTCAGGGGCCCTCTACGAGCAGTACTTC. It codes for CASSSGALYEQYF.

The rearrangement uses TRBV27 and TRBJ2-3; 7 nucleotides align to TRBD1. The CDR3 extends over 14 amino acids. Germline loops: CDR1 MNHEY, CDR2 SMNVEV (reference sequence). After removal of 3 bases from V and 5 bases from J, the junction contained 5 bases not matched to a gene. CDR3 residues: CASSFKGALDTQYF. The CDR3 nucleotides are TGTGCCAGCAGTTTCAAGGGGGCCTTAGATACGCAGTATTTT.

The chain carries TRBV9 and TRBJ2-1; D might be TRBD2 (6 bases). Trimming shortened V by 3 bases and J by 7 bases, and 20 bases separated the two germline ends. Germline-derived CDR1 and CDR2 are SGDLS and YYNGEE. There are 16 residues in the CDR3. CDR3 coding DNA: TGTGCCAGCAGCGGTGACGTGGCGGGGATGGATAATGAGCAGTTCTTC. Translated, it gives CASSGDVAGMDNEQFF.

The V gene is TRBV18, the J gene TRBJ2-3; 7 nucleotides agree with TRBD1. The length of the CDR3 is 16 residues. The V gene's germline CDR1 is KGHSH and CDR2 LQKENI. Losses at the gene ends were 4 bases for V and 2 bases for J; bases not matched to a gene: 9. The CDR3 DNA is TGTGCCAGCTCACGGACAGGACAGTCAGACACAGATACGCAGTATTTT. Its protein product is CASSRTGQSDTDTQYF.

Only one count was recorded for this clone. V usage is TRBV9 and J usage is TRBJ2-7; TRBD2 matches 7 bases. Per the germline V gene, CDR1 is SGDLS and CDR2 is YYNGEE. The CDR3 is made up of 14 amino acids. With 9 bases clipped from V and 0 bases from J, the junction kept 9 bases outside the gene matches. The CDR3, as DNA: TGTGCCACCTTCACTAGCGAATTCTCCTACGAGCAGTACTTC. Its protein is CATFTSEFSYEQYF.

The V gene is TRBV5-1, the J gene TRBJ2-1; 11 nucleotides match TRBD1. Germline V lookup: CDR1 SGHRS, CDR2 YFSETQ. There are 15 residues in the CDR3. V shed 4 bases and J 7 bases; nucleotides not matched to a gene: 7. CDR3 in amino acids: CASSTNRDRGNEQFF. DNA for the CDR3: TGCGCCAGCAGCACTAACCGGGACAGGGGGAATGAGCAGTTCTTC.

This chain connects TRBV6-1 to TRBJ2-3, with TRBD2 as a possible D gene (7 bases). Trimming cost V 6 bases and J 5 bases, with 18 bases left between them. The CDR3 spans 15 residues. Germline V gene sequence: CDR1 MNHNS, CDR2 SASEGT. CDR3 residues: CASSPRGGEGDTQYF. The DNA of the CDR3 is TGTGCCAGCAGCCCTAGGGGGGGGGAGGGAGATACGCAGTATTTT.

The rearrangement joins TRBV9 to TRBJ2-1, with a weak D call TRBD1 (8 bases). The CDR3 is 16 residues long. Germline-derived CDR1 and CDR2 are SGDLS and YYNGEE. V lost 3 bases and J lost 2, with 15 bases in between. CDR3 sequence: CASSATQGGTYNEQFF. For the CDR3, the DNA is TGTGCCAGCAGCGCGACACAGGGGGGGACCTACAATGAGCAGTTCTTC.

J is TRBJ2-2 and V is TRBV4-3, with 12 bases identical to TRBD2. CDR3 size: 16 residues. The junction had 6 bases not matched to a gene; V was cut back by 4 bases and J by 6 bases. Germline CDR1 LGHNA, CDR2 YSLEER. For the CDR3, the DNA is TGCGCCAGCAGCCTTTCTAGCGGGGGGGCAGCCGGGGAGCTGTTTTTT. Its translation: CASSLSSGGAAGELFF.